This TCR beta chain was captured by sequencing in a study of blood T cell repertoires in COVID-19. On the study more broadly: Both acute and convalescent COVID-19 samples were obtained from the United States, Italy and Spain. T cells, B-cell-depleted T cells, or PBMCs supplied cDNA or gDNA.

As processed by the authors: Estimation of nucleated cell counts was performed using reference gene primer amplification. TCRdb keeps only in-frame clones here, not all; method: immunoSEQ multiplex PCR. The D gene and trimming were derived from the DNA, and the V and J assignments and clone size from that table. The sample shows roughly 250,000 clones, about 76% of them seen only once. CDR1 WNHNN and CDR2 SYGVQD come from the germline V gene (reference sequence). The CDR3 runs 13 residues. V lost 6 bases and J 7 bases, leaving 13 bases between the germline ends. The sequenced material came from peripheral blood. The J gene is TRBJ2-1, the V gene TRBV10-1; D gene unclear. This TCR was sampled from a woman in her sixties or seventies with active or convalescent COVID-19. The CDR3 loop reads CASSPTTLNEQFF. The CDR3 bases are TGCGCCAGCAGCCCAACCACTCTAAATGAGCAGTTCTTC.